This T cell receptor beta chain was sequenced in a study of cytomegalovirus exposure and HLA in healthy donors. Whole-study results and caveats: A likely sequencing artifact accounted for one observed cluster of highly shared sequence variants.

Germline V gene lookup returns CDR1 MNHNS and CDR2 SASEGT. The CDR3 length is 15 residues. The V end lost 3 bases, the J end lost 7 bases, and 18 bases lay between the germline ends. Comments on this clone: The antigen is undetermined.

PCR employed 60 Vbeta and 13 Jbeta primers. Some clones are missing from TCRdb's copy, which holds only in-frame ones; the method was immunoSEQ multiplex PCR. The data contain under 150,000 clones, over 70% of them singletons. This sequence joins TRBV6-1 and TRBJ1-1; no clear D. The sequenced material came from PBMCs. This sequence was found in a male donor in good health and CMV-seronegative. The CDR3 is CASSDFALASDEAFF. Written as DNA, the CDR3 is TGTGCCAGCAGTGACTTTGCTCTTGCGTCCGATGAAGCTTTCTTT.